This entry lists 7 T cell receptor beta chains sequenced from one sample in a study of blood T cell repertoires in COVID-19. The protocol was immunoSEQ multiplex PCR, while the TCRdb copy is restricted to in-frame clones and leaves out a portion. The sample carries around 67,000 clones, 91% recorded once. The sequencing sample was made of peripheral blood. Source of these receptors: a human donor in a cohort sampled during active COVID-19.

The chain joins TRBV11-2 to TRBJ1-6; 8 nucleotides match TRBD1. V shed 3 bases and J 0 bases; nucleotides not matched to a gene: 7. The CDR3 covers 18 residues. Germline assignment: CDR1 SGHAT and CDR2 FQNNGV. The CDR3 DNA is TGTGCCAGCAGCTTTTTCAGACAGGGGAGCTCCTATAATTCACCCCTCCACTTT. Protein product: CASSFFRQGSSYNSPLHF.

The V gene is TRBV6-5, the J gene TRBJ1-3, with D possibly matching TRBD1 (5 bases). V lost 0 bases, J lost 2 bases, and 11 bases lay in between. CDR1 is MNHEY and CDR2 is SVGAGI in the germline V gene. The CDR3 is 16 amino acids. DNA of the CDR3: TGTGCCAGCAGTTACTCGGGGGGGGTCACTGGAAACACCATATATTTT. It encodes CASSYSGGVTGNTIYF.

This sequence joins TRBV6-2 or TRBV6-3 and TRBJ1-5; 10 bases align to TRBD1. With 7 bases clipped from V and 2 bases from J, the junction kept 17 bases outside the gene matches. Germline V gene lookup returns CDR1 MNHEY and CDR2 SVGEGT. The CDR3 extends over 19 amino acids. CDR3 DNA sequence: TGTGCCAGCACCCCTATCCCCGGGACAGGGGCCCGTCGCAATCAGCCCCAGCATTTT. It encodes CASTPIPGTGARRNQPQHF.

This sequence joins TRBV27 and TRBJ1-5; tentative D call: TRBD1 (6 bases). The CDR3 loop spans 14 amino acids. The V gene lost 6 bases and the J gene lost 0 bases, with 9 bases spanning the gap. Per the germline V gene, CDR1 is MNHEY and CDR2 is SMNVEV (reference sequence). CDR3 sequence reads: CASRTGYSNQPQHF. CDR3 bases: TGTGCCAGCAGAACAGGGTATAGCAATCAGCCCCAGCATTTT.

J is TRBJ1-1 and V is TRBV11-2; tentative D call: TRBD1 (6 bases). V was cut by 6 bases and J by 1 base, with 12 bases left in between. The germline CDR1 and CDR2 sequences are SGHAT and FQNNGV. There are 14 residues in the CDR3. In nucleotides, the CDR3 is TGTGCCAGCAGTCGTCAGGGGACGAACACTGAAGCTTTCTTT. The encoded protein is CASSRQGTNTEAFF. The full variable domain, in which reference TRBV11-2 and TRBJ1-1 provide the parts outside the CDR3, is EAGVAQSPRYKIIEKRQSVAFWCNPISGHATLYWYQQILGQGPKLLIQFQNNGVVDDSQLPKDRFSAERLKGVDSTLKIQPAKLEDSAVYLCASSRQGTNTEAFFGQGTRLTVV.

The J gene is TRBJ2-7, the V gene TRBV4-2; 12 bases match TRBD2. The V segment lost 3 bases and the J segment 4 bases; nucleotides outside the gene matches: 4. The germline V gene has CDR1 LGHNA and CDR2 YNFKEQ. The CDR3 extends over 15 amino acids. CDR3 DNA: TGTGCCAGCAGCCATCGGACTAGCGGGGCGTACGAGCAGTACTTC. It translates to CASSHRTSGAYEQYF.

Only one count was recorded for this clone. Here the CDR3 DNA reads TGTGCCAGCAGTTTATCCACAGGTTTGAACACTGAAGCTTTCTTT. This translates into CASSLSTGLNTEAFF. The chain has TRBV27 and TRBJ1-1; tentatively, D is TRBD1 (5 bases). Germline CDR1 and CDR2: MNHEY and SMNVEV (reference sequence). The CDR3 contains 15 residues. V lost 0 bases, J lost 0 bases, and 8 bases lay in between.